This TCR delta chain was identified during a study of γδ T cells in repeated Plasmodium falciparum infection. TCRdb re-processed the multiplex PCR reads via CATT. The table includes approximately 90,000 delta-chain clones, more than 0.85% detected once. Flow sorting of PBMC yielded separate Vgamma9/Vdelta2+ and Vdelta2-negative gammadelta T cell populations for bulk repertoire analysis. Worth noting for this clone: What it recognizes is unknown. The likely explanation is a read error, given a far larger clone one base away. The sample holds other DNA sequences that translate to the same CDR3.

Study findings and constraints: Over time and infection, Vgamma9/Vdelta2+ repertoires remained highly stable and polyclonal.

This CDR3 region has 21 residues. Germline CDR1 is TSWWSYY and CDR2 is QGS. This receptor was obtained from a pool of human donors (malaria-infected and uninfected, not separated). The J gene was not called, though the V gene is TRDV1; the table's D call, TRDD3, has no DNA check behind it. The material sequenced was gamma-delta T cells from blood. CDR3 loop: CALGERIRYWGISSYTDKLIF. The CDR3 coding sequence is TGTGCTCTTGGGGAACGGATCCGGTACTGGGGGATAAGTTCTTACACCGATAAACTCATCTTC.